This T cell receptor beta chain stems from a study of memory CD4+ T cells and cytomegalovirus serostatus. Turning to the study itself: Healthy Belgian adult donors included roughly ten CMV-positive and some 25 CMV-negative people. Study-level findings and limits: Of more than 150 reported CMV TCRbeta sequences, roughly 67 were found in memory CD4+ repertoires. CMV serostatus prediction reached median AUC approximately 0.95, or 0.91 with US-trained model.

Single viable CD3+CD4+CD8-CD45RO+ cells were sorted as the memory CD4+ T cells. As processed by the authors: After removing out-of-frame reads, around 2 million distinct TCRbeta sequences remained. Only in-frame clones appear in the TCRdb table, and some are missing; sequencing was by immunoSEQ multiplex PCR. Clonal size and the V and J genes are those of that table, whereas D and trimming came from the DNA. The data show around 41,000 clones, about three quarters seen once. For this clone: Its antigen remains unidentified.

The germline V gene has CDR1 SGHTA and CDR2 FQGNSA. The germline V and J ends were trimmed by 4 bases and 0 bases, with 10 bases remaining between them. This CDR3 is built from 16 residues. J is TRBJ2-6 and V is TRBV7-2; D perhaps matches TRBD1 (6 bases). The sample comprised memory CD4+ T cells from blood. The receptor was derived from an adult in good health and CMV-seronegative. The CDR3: CASSSGQHSGANVLTF. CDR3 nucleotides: TGTGCCAGCAGCTCCGGACAGCACTCTGGGGCCAACGTCCTGACTTTC. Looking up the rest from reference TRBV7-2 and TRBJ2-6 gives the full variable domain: GAGVSQSPSNKVTEKGKDVELRCDPISGHTALYWYRQSLGQGLEFLIYFQGNSAPDKSGLPSDRFSAERTGGSVSTLTIQRTQQEDSAVYLCASSSGQHSGANVLTFGAGSRLTVL.